Ten or more counts support the clone carrying this T cell receptor beta chain. This specimen comes from a study of Graves' ophthalmopathy and Graves' hyperthyroidism. RNA transcripts served as template for amplifying TCR beta CDR3 sequences. First-round RT-PCR with HTBI primers preceded a second-round multiplex PCR. TCRdb re-called the multiplex PCR reads through MiXCR, storing one row per CDR3 protein. The sample lists 150,000 to 200,000 distinct CDR3 sequences, less than 45% occurring once. V lost 5 bases, J lost 7 bases, and 9 bases stayed unmatched. This CDR3 contains 15 residues. The sequence was obtained from a woman in her forties with Graves' ophthalmopathy. The chain couples TRBV12-3 or TRBV12-4 to TRBJ2-4, with TRBD1 matching 9 bases. The sequencing sample was made of peripheral blood. CDR3 in DNA: TGTGCCAGCAGTCCTACTACAGGGGGCTTTAACATTCAGTACTTC. This gives the protein CASSPTTGGFNIQYF.